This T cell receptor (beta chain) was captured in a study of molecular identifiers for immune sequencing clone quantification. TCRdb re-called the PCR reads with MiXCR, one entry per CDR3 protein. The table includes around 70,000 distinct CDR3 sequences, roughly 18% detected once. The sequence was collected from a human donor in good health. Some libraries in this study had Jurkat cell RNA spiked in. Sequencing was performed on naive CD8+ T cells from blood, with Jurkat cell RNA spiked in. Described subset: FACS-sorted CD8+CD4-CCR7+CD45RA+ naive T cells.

The CDR3 bases are TGTGCCAGCACCCCGTTGGCGTCCTACAATGAGCAGTTCTTC. It specifies CASTPLASYNEQFF. V and J are TRBV28 and TRBJ2-1; D remains unclear. Trimming pared 7 bases from V and 1 base from J, leaving 11 bases between. This CDR3 has 14 residues. Per the germline V gene, CDR1 is MDHEN and CDR2 is SYDVKM.